The clone carrying this T cell receptor (beta chain) was detected only a few times. The antigen is not known. Mouse names are used for the genes. The CDR3 extends 4 residues past the end of the read, so its final part is completed from the germline J gene. Extraction of RNA preceded its reverse transcription into cDNA, which served as the sequencing template. Profiled with immunoSEQ multiplex PCR; TCRdb holds only in-frame clones, not every one. This repertoire holds around 100,000 clones, and none appear only once. V gave up 5 bases and J gave up 5 bases; unmatched junction bases: 8. This CDR3 region has 15 residues. The germline V gene encodes CDR1 NSQYPW and CDR2 LRSPGD (reference sequence). This sample is drawn from a study of CD8+ T cells in alopecia areata. Study-wide context: Recipients were approximately 7-11-week-old female C3H/HeJ mice grafted with skin from 6-12-month-old C3H/HeJ donors with spontaneous alopecia.

General study points: Scalp data also include sequences from resident alphabeta T cells of normal skin. Among patients, TCR sharing was less clear than in mice, a difference possibly due in part to HLA diversity in the patient population. Affected lesional scalp, above all in alopecia totalis/universalis, was more clonal than normal scalp.

The sample taken for sequencing was lesional skin. The sequence was obtained from a C3H/HeJ mouse with alopecia areata. The mouse line has the MHC haplotype H2-k. V gene TRBV1 combines with J gene TRBJ2-1; 8 bases are shared with TRBD1. CDR3 bases read: TGCACCTGCAGTTCCTTCAGGGGGCGCGATGCT. Amino acid sequence: CTCSSFRGRDA. In full, the CDR3 is CTCSSFRGRDAEQFF.